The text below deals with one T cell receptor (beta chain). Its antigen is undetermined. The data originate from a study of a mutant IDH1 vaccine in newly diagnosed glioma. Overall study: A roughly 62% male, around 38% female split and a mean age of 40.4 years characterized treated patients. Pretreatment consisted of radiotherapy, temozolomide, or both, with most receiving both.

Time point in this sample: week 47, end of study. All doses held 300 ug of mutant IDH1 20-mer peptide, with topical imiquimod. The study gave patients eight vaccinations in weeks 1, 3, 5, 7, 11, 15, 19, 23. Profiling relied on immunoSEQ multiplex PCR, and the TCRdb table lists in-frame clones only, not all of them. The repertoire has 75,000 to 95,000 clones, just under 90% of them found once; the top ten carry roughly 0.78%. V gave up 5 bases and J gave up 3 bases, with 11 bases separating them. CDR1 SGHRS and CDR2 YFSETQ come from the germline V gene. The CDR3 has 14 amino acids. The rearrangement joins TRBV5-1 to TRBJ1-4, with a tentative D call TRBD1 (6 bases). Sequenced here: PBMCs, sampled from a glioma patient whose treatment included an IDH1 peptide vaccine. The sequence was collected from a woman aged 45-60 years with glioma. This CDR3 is CASSQRGANEKLFF. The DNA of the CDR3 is TGCGCCAGCAGTCAGAGGGGGGCTAATGAAAAACTGTTTTTT.